Presented here are 22 T cell receptor beta chains from one specimen sequenced in a study of OX40 agonist ivuxolimab in advanced cancers. Assay used: immunoSEQ multiplex PCR; TCRdb lists only in-frame clones, some missing. The sample shows roughly 44,000 clones, about 85% of them seen only once. The sample in question was CD4+ or CD8+ T cells sorted from blood, obtained in a trial of the OX40 agonist ivuxolimab. The source of these receptors is an adult with an advanced solid tumor such as melanoma, head and neck, liver or kidney cancer.

V is TRBV6-5 and J is TRBJ1-5; D is undetermined. The CDR3 sequence is 13 residues long. The V gene lost 0 bases and the J gene lost 3 bases, with 3 bases spanning the gap. Germline CDR1 is MNHEY and CDR2 is SVGAGI. DNA for the CDR3: TGTGCCAGCAGTTACTCTTACAATCAGCCCCAGCATTTT. Amino acid sequence: CASSYSYNQPQHF.

V and J are TRBV28 and TRBJ1-5; perhaps TRBD1 as D (6 bases). Germline V gives CDR1 MDHEN, CDR2 SYDVKM. This CDR3 has 18 residues. The germline V and J ends were trimmed by 6 bases and 0 bases, with 21 bases remaining between them. The CDR3 coding sequence is TGTGCCAGCAGGACACCGGGACAAGCGACTTATAGCAATCAGCCCCAGCATTTT. It specifies CASRTPGQATYSNQPQHF.

The chain has TRBV19 and TRBJ1-2, with TRBD1 matching over 8 bases. Per germline, CDR1 LNHDA and CDR2 SQIVND (reference sequence). The CDR3 covers 14 residues. V lost 4 bases to trimming and J lost 8 bases; unmatched junction nucleotides: 9. The CDR3 sequence is CASSTRGQESGYTF. The DNA of the CDR3 is TGTGCCAGTAGTACCCGGGGACAGGAGTCGGGCTACACCTTC.

V is TRBV2 and J is TRBJ2-5; D is unclear. V lost 2 bases and J lost 2, with 6 bases in between. CDR1 and CDR2 from the germline V gene are SNHLY and FYNNEI. The CDR3 totals 13 residues. Written as DNA, the CDR3 is TGTGCCAGCAGTGAACTATATCAAGAGACCCAGTACTTC. Its protein product is CASSELYQETQYF.

The chain combines TRBV19 with TRBJ2-5, with 8 nucleotides matching TRBD1. CDR3 length: 15 amino acids. V was pared by 1 base and J by 4 bases, with 5 bases of the junction left unmatched. In germline, CDR1 is LNHDA, CDR2 SQIVND (reference sequence). CDR3 in DNA: TGTGCCAGTAGTATAGGGACAGGGTTTATAGAGACCCAGTACTTC. It specifies CASSIGTGFIETQYF.

The genes are TRBV9 and TRBJ2-7, with TRBD1 matching over 7 bases. This CDR3 spans 14 amino acids. Germline assignment: CDR1 SGDLS and CDR2 YYNGEE. The junction had 3 bases not matched to a gene; V was cut back by 3 bases and J by 0 bases. CDR3 loop: CASSAQGSSYEQYF. As DNA, the CDR3 is TGTGCCAGCAGCGCACAGGGGTCCTCCTACGAGCAGTACTTC.

The J gene is TRBJ1-2, the V gene TRBV18; D call uncertain. V was cut by 3 bases and J by 3 bases, with 14 bases left in between. The CDR3 totals 15 residues. In germline, CDR1 is KGHSH, CDR2 LQKENI. The CDR3 DNA sequence: TGTGCCAGCTCACCTTTGGACGACCCCGACTATGGCTACACCTTC. Translating gives CASSPLDDPDYGYTF. Supplemented by reference TRBV18 and TRBJ1-2, the full variable domain reads NAGVMQNPRHLVRRRGQEARLRCSPMKGHSHVYWYRQLPEEGLKFMVYLQKENIIDESGMPKERFSAEFPKEGPSILRIQQVVRGDSAAYFCASSPLDDPDYGYTFGSGTRLTVV.

In its sample, this clone was seen a few times. The gene calls are TRBV18 and TRBJ2-2; tentative D call: TRBD1 (7 bases). Germline assignment: CDR1 KGHSH and CDR2 LQKENI. Between the trimmed V and J ends, which lost 9 bases and 1 base, there was a span of 18 bases. The CDR3 runs to 16 residues. CDR3 amino acids: CASPRRGPLNTGELFF. Written as DNA, the CDR3 is TGTGCCAGTCCCAGGAGGGGGCCCCTGAACACCGGGGAGCTGTTTTTT.

This chain joins TRBV13 and TRBJ2-7; possibly TRBD2 for D (6 bases). CDR1 is PRHDT, CDR2 FYEKMQ, per germline (reference sequence). Trimming shortened V by 6 bases and J by 3 bases, and 15 bases separated the two germline ends. The CDR3 runs 14 residues. CDR3 sequence reads: CASSLTGEIYEQYF. The CDR3 nucleotides read TGTGCCAGCAGTCTTACGGGGGAGATCTACGAGCAGTACTTC.

The genes are TRBV19 and TRBJ1-5, with no clear D. Trimming removed 3 bases from V and 7 bases from J, with 10 bases in between. This CDR3 region has 13 residues. From germline, CDR1 is LNHDA and CDR2 SQIVND (reference sequence). The CDR3 nucleotides are TGTGCCAGTAGTATGTTATTGGGACAGCCCCAGCATTTT. Translating gives CASSMLLGQPQHF.

V and J are TRBV11-3 and TRBJ1-3, with a weak D call TRBD1 (5 bases). In germline, CDR1 is SGHNT, CDR2 YENEEA. The CDR3 loop spans 17 amino acids. The V gene lost 5 bases and the J gene lost 0 bases, with 17 bases spanning the gap. CDR3 coding DNA: TGTGCCAGCAGCCCTGCGCCGGGGCCGATCTCTGGAAACACCATATATTTT. Its translation: CASSPAPGPISGNTIYF. Filled out from reference TRBV11-3 and TRBJ1-3, the complete variable domain reads EAGVVQSPRYKIIEKKQPVAFWCNPISGHNTLYWYLQNLGQGPELLIRYENEEAVDDSQLPKDRFSAERLKGVDSTLKIQPAELGDSAVYLCASSPAPGPISGNTIYFGEGSWLTVV.

The chain is built from TRBV2 and TRBJ2-7; D not certain. Trimming stripped 6 bases from V and 5 bases from J, with 11 bases between. This CDR3 contains 12 residues. CDR1 SNHLY and CDR2 FYNNEI come from the germline V gene. CDR3 in DNA: TGTGCCAGCAGGGTTACTGCGAACGAGCAGTACTTC. Protein product: CASRVTANEQYF.

The sample holds one count of this clone. J is TRBJ2-3 and V is TRBV5-6; D uncertain. CDR1 is SGHDT and CDR2 is YYEEEE in the germline V gene. The V end was cut by 2 bases, the J end by 0 bases, with 4 bases between. The CDR3 covers 13 residues. The CDR3: CASSFWSTDTQYF. CDR3 nucleotide sequence: TGTGCCAGCAGCTTTTGGAGCACAGATACGCAGTATTTT. Complete variable domain (other parts from reference TRBV5-6 and TRBJ2-3): DAGVTQSPTHLIKTRGQQVTLRCSPKSGHDTVSWYQQALGQGPQFIFQYYEEEERQRGNFPDRFSGHQFPNYSSELNVNALLLGDSALYLCASSFWSTDTQYFGPGTRLTVL.

This clone was detected a few times. This chain connects TRBV5-1 to TRBJ2-3, with 9 bases that match TRBD1. Trimming at V came to 4 bases and at J to 4 bases, leaving 7 bases not matched to a gene. Germline V gene data show CDR1 as SGHRS and CDR2 as YFSETQ. The CDR3 runs 15 residues. The chain's CDR3 is CASSLGDREADTQYF. The CDR3 coding sequence is TGCGCCAGCAGCCTGGGGGACAGGGAAGCAGATACGCAGTATTTT.

The rearrangement uses TRBV11-1 and TRBJ2-3, with 7 nucleotides matching TRBD2. The CDR3 totals 15 residues. The germline V gene has CDR1 SGHAT and CDR2 FQDESV (reference sequence). V was pared by 2 bases and J by 4 bases, with 6 bases of the junction left unmatched. CDR3 amino acids: CASSLSPAGSDTQYF. As DNA, the CDR3 is TGTGCCAGCAGCTTATCCCCAGCGGGATCAGATACGCAGTATTTT.

The chain joins TRBV7-6 to TRBJ1-1; D is uncertain. V lost 5 bases and J 0 bases, leaving 10 bases between the germline ends. The CDR3 loop spans 14 amino acids. Germline CDR1 SGHVS, CDR2 FNYEAQ. CDR3 protein: CASSPYLMNTEAFF. Here the CDR3 DNA reads TGTGCCAGCAGCCCTTACCTCATGAACACTGAAGCTTTCTTT.

The genes are TRBV7-9 and TRBJ1-4; 9 nucleotides line up with TRBD1. The CDR3 consists of 18 residues. The trim removed 5 bases at V and 6 bases at J, leaving 16 bases unmatched. Germline V gives CDR1 SEHNR, CDR2 FQNEAQ (reference sequence). The CDR3 here is CASSPLPWYRGPDEKLFF. The CDR3, as DNA: TGTGCCAGCAGCCCCCTCCCCTGGTACAGGGGGCCAGATGAAAAACTGTTTTTT. The variable domain in full, completed from reference TRBV7-9 and TRBJ1-4, reads DTGVSQNPRHKITKRGQNVTFRCDPISEHNRLYWYRQTLGQGPEFLTYFQNEAQLEKSRLLSDRFSAERPKGSFSTLEIQRTEQGDSAMYLCASSPLPWYRGPDEKLFFGSGTQLSVL.

V is TRBV5-4 and J is TRBJ2-1; D is possibly TRBD2 (5 bases). Germline V gene lookup returns CDR1 SGHNT and CDR2 YYREEE (reference sequence). The CDR3 length is 14 residues. V was shortened by 2 bases and J by 0 bases, with 6 bases between the two germline ends. The CDR3 loop is CASSFGDSYNEQFF. CDR3 coding DNA: TGTGCCAGCAGCTTCGGGGACTCCTACAATGAGCAGTTCTTC.

The chain couples TRBV4-2 to TRBJ2-5; TRBD2 is a possible D gene (5 bases). The length of the CDR3 is 13 residues. Trimming removed 5 bases from V and 5 bases from J, with 12 bases in between. Per the germline V gene, CDR1 is LGHNA and CDR2 is YNFKEQ. The DNA for the CDR3 is TGTGCCAGCAGCTTGGTTCCTAGCGAGACCCAGTACTTC. It codes for CASSLVPSETQYF.

The chain is built from TRBV7-9 and TRBJ2-3; 7 nucleotides align to TRBD2. The CDR3 has 16 amino acids. Germline lookup yields CDR1 SEHNR and CDR2 FQNEAQ (reference sequence). V gave up 2 bases and J gave up 3 bases; unmatched junction bases: 8. The CDR3 protein is CASSLWGRRETDTQYF. The DNA for the CDR3 is TGTGCCAGCAGCTTATGGGGACGGCGGGAGACAGATACGCAGTATTTT. The entire variable domain, with the rest obtained from reference TRBV7-9 and TRBJ2-3, is as follows: DTGVSQNPRHKITKRGQNVTFRCDPISEHNRLYWYRQTLGQGPEFLTYFQNEAQLEKSRLLSDRFSAERPKGSFSTLEIQRTEQGDSAMYLCASSLWGRRETDTQYFGPGTRLTVL.

This clone rates as medium-sized (0.01 to 0.1%). The J gene is TRBJ1-5, the V gene TRBV19; TRBD1 matches at 7 bases. Germline V gives CDR1 LNHDA, CDR2 SQIVND (reference sequence). V shed 5 bases, J shed 3 bases, and the junction held 16 bases outside the gene matches. This CDR3 contains 18 residues. The CDR3 spells CASSPGTEGVYYNQPQHF. As DNA, the CDR3 is TGTGCCAGTAGTCCCGGGACAGAGGGAGTATACTACAATCAGCCCCAGCATTTT.

J is TRBJ2-1 and V is TRBV2; 10 positions match TRBD2. The CDR3 runs 17 residues. Germline V lookup: CDR1 SNHLY, CDR2 FYNNEI. V shed 4 bases, J shed 6 bases, and the junction held 12 bases outside the gene matches. As DNA, the CDR3 is TGTGCCAGCAGTGTTACCATAGCGGGAGGAGAACGCAATGAGCAGTTCTTC. It yields the protein CASSVTIAGGERNEQFF. The full variable domain, with the rest looked up from reference TRBV2 and TRBJ2-1, is EPEVTQTPSHQVTQMGQEVILRCVPISNHLYFYWYRQILGQKVEFLVSFYNNEISEKSEIFDDQFSVERPDGSNFTLKIRSTKLEDSAMYFCASSVTIAGGERNEQFFGPGTRLTVL.